This entry lists 6 T cell receptor beta chains sequenced from one sample in a study of regulatory T cells in long-lasting Graves disease. Building the TCR beta libraries relied on iRepertoire HTBI primers, and CDR3 regions underwent Arm-PCR. TCRdb reprocessed the multiplex PCR reads with MiXCR, giving one entry per CDR3 protein. The sample records around 460,000 distinct CDR3 sequences, approximately 21% being singletons. Sample time point: persistent/refractory GD, antithyroid drugs over 5 years with positive TRAb. Isolated PBMC RNA provided the starting material for the TCR library. The sample here was peripheral blood mononuclear cells (PBMCs), taken when the disease was refractory, from a patient treated with antithyroid drugs. These TCRs come from a female donor with Graves disease.

The chain uses TRBV6-9 and TRBJ2-2, with 8 nucleotides matching TRBD1. CDR1 MNHGY and CDR2 SVAAGI come from the germline V gene. The CDR3 contains 16 residues. Trimming removed 3 bases from V and 3 bases from J; junction bases left unmatched: 6. The CDR3 sequence: CASSYRLGQDTGELFF. The CDR3 DNA reads as TGTGCCAGCAGTTACCGCCTGGGACAGGACACCGGGGAGCTGTTTTTT.

This chain uses TRBV24-1 with TRBJ2-4; D may be TRBD1 (5 bases). Germline V gives CDR1 KGHDR, CDR2 SFDVKD. This CDR3 has 13 residues. V dropped 7 bases and J dropped 8 bases, with 14 bases sitting between them. In DNA, the CDR3 is TGTGCCACCAGCGAACCAGGGTCTCACATTCAGTACTTC. Protein: CATSEPGSHIQYF.

This clonotype was seen ten or more times. V is TRBV12-3 or TRBV12-4 and J is TRBJ2-5; TRBD2 matches 10 bases. The CDR3 is 16 amino acids. V lost 6 bases to trimming and J lost 5 bases; unmatched junction nucleotides: 12. The CDR3 loop reads CASSRSGAGGRETQYF. CDR3 sequence (DNA): TGTGCCAGCAGCCGGTCGGGAGCGGGGGGGCGGGAGACCCAGTACTTC.

The rearrangement uses TRBV7-9 and TRBJ2-7; 7 bases map to TRBD2. The V gene's germline CDR1 is SEHNR and CDR2 FQNEAQ (reference sequence). The ends lost 5 bases at V and 7 bases at J; junction bases unmatched: 14. This CDR3 comprises 15 residues. The CDR3 bases are TGTGCCAGCAGCCAAGGGCTAGCGGCCTACGAGGAGCAGTACTTC. It specifies CASSQGLAAYEEQYF.

This clonotype was seen a handful of times. The chain recombines TRBV7-8 with TRBJ1-3; D ambiguous. Trimming stripped 7 bases from V and 0 bases from J, with 16 bases between. The germline V gene encodes CDR1 SGHVS and CDR2 FQNEAQ. The CDR3 length is 16 residues. The CDR3 reads CASIRSLRASGNTIYF. Written as DNA, the CDR3 is TGTGCCAGCATCCGAAGCCTCCGGGCCTCTGGAAACACCATATATTTT. The whole variable domain, remainder taken from reference TRBV7-8 and TRBJ1-3, is GAGVSQSPRYKVAKRGQDVALRCDPISGHVSLFWYQQALGQGPEFLTYFQNEAQLDKSGLPSDRFFAERPEGSVSTLKIQRTQQEDSAVYLCASIRSLRASGNTIYFGEGSWLTVV.

This clonotype was recorded a few times. A read error may account for a junction end that differs from germline. The J gene is TRBJ2-5, the V gene TRBV20-1; 7 nucleotides align to TRBD1. The CDR3 covers 15 residues. CDR1 is DFQATT, CDR2 SNEGSKA, per germline (reference sequence). CDR3 bases: TGCAGTGCTAGTGGTGGGACAGAACCAGGAGAGGCCCAGTACTTC. Translating it yields CSASGGTEPGEAQYF.